This is a list of T cell receptor beta chains from one sample in a study of beta chain features in type 1 diabetes. TCRdb's copy holds only in-frame clones and misses some; the assay was immunoSEQ multiplex PCR. This table has fewer than 400,000 clones, less than 10% appearing once. The sequencing input was central memory CD4+ T cells from blood. All receptors come from a woman aged 18-30 years in good health. Each CDR3 is given with its conserved first and last residue. Fields, in order: V gene, clone size, D gene, J gene, CDR3 DNA, CDR3 protein. The D gene is left open where the match is weak. Only some rows state a clone size, as once, few, many or a class for expanded clones.

V: TRBV19; size: few; D: NA; J: TRBJ2-5; DNA: TGTGCCAGTAACGACAGATGGGAAGAGACCCAGTACTTC; CDR3: CASNDRWEETQYF
V: TRBV4-2; size: NA; D: TRBD1; J: TRBJ1-4; DNA: TGTGCCAGCAGCCAAGAGGCCGGGACAGATGAAAAACTGTTTTTT; CDR3: CASSQEAGTDEKLFF
V: TRBV19; size: NA; D: NA; J: TRBJ1-5; DNA: TGTGCCAGTAGTCCGGAAGTCGGATCCTATGGTCGTCAGCCCCAGCATTTT; CDR3: CASSPEVGSYGRQPQHF
V: TRBV7-9; size: few; D: NA; J: TRBJ1-3; DNA: TGTGCCAGCAGCACCCCGGGCAGGGATGGAAACACCATATATTTT; CDR3: CASSTPGRDGNTIYF
V: TRBV10-3; size: few; D: NA; J: TRBJ2-2; DNA: TGTGCCATCAGTGAGTCGCAGGGAGTCGGCGGGGAGCTGTTTTTT; CDR3: CAISESQGVGGELFF
V: TRBV4-3; size: few; D: NA; J: TRBJ2-3; DNA: TGCGCCAGCAGCCAACTCCCCCCGGGGGTAGCTCCAGATACGCAGTATTTT; CDR3: CASSQLPPGVAPDTQYF
V: TRBV5-4; size: NA; D: TRBD2; J: TRBJ2-5; DNA: TGTGCCAGCAGCCAAGATGGCGGGGGGCGGAAGACCCAGTACTTC; CDR3: CASSQDGGGRKTQYF
V: TRBV6-5; size: few; D: NA; J: TRBJ2-7; DNA: TGTGCCAGCAGTCCGCGCCCCCAGGTGGGCGAGCAGTACTTC; CDR3: CASSPRPQVGEQYF
V: TRBV7-9; size: NA; D: NA; J: TRBJ2-3; DNA: TGTGCCAGCAGCTTAGCGTTACGCGGGATTGGGGCAGATACGCAGTATTTT; CDR3: CASSLALRGIGADTQYF
V: TRBV11-2; size: NA; D: NA; J: TRBJ2-6; DNA: TGTGCCAGCAGCCCGGACCGGGCCAACGTCCTGACTTTC; CDR3: CASSPDRANVLTF
V: TRBV11-3; size: few; D: NA; J: TRBJ2-1; DNA: TGTGCCAGCGGGAAGACTATTGACAATGAGCAGTTCTTC; CDR3: CASGKTIDNEQFF
V: TRBV14; size: NA; D: NA; J: TRBJ2-2; DNA: TGTGCCAGCAGCCAAGCATACACCGGGGAGCTGTTTTTT; CDR3: CASSQAYTGELFF
V: TRBV5-1; size: NA; D: TRBD1; J: TRBJ2-5; DNA: TGCGCCAGCACGGGCCTTCACGGACAGGCCCACCAAGAGACCCAGTACTTC; CDR3: CASTGLHGQAHQETQYF
V: TRBV7-2; size: few; D: NA; J: TRBJ2-1; DNA: TGTGCCAGCAGTAAAGGTTCCGATTACAATGAGCAGTTCTTC; CDR3: CASSKGSDYNEQFF
V: TRBV7-9; size: NA; D: TRBD2; J: TRBJ2-1; DNA: TGTGCCAGCAGCCCCCAGAGCGGGGATGAGCAGTTCTTC; CDR3: CASSPQSGDEQFF
V: TRBV6-1; size: few; D: TRBD1; J: TRBJ2-5; DNA: TGTGCCAGCAGTGAATACCACAGGGGCGAGACCCAGTACTTC; CDR3: CASSEYHRGETQYF
V: TRBV7-7; size: NA; D: TRBD1; J: TRBJ1-5; DNA: TGTGCTAGCAGCTTCGGACAGGGCGACAATCAGCCCCAGCATTTT; CDR3: CASSFGQGDNQPQHF
V: TRBV28; size: few; D: TRBD2; J: TRBJ2-7; DNA: TGTGCCAGCAGTCCGAGCGGGAGTGGGGACGAGCAGTACTTC; CDR3: CASSPSGSGDEQYF
V: TRBV29-1; size: many; D: TRBD1; J: TRBJ1-1; DNA: TGCAGCGTCTCAGGGGGACAGGGAATGAACACTGAAGCTTTCTTT; CDR3: CSVSGGQGMNTEAFF
V: TRBV4-2; size: NA; D: NA; J: TRBJ2-1; DNA: TGTGCCAGCAGCCAAGATACAGGACGGAACAATGAGCAGTTCTTC; CDR3: CASSQDTGRNNEQFF
V: TRBV28; size: many; D: TRBD1; J: TRBJ2-2; DNA: TGTGCCAGCAGTACAGGGGGTACGGCCGGGGAGCTGTTTTTT; CDR3: CASSTGGTAGELFF
V: TRBV29-1; size: few; D: NA; J: TRBJ2-7; DNA: TGCAGCGTTGAGGTTGCGGCTTATCGAGGCTACGAGCAGTACTTC; CDR3: CSVEVAAYRGYEQYF
V: TRBV2; size: few; D: NA; J: TRBJ1-1; DNA: TGTGCCAGCAGTTCTGACAGCTGGAACACTGAAGCTTTCTTT; CDR3: CASSSDSWNTEAFF
V: TRBV4-3; size: many; D: NA; J: TRBJ2-1; DNA: TGCGCCAGCAGCCCTAGCGCCTTTTTGGAGCAGTTCTTC; CDR3: CASSPSAFLEQFF
V: TRBV2; size: NA; D: NA; J: TRBJ2-5; DNA: TGTGCCAGCAAAGCTACGGGCCCCTCCCAGTACTTC; CDR3: CASKATGPSQYF
V: TRBV15; size: few; D: NA; J: TRBJ1-1; DNA: TGTGCCACCAGCATTCAGGGGAACACTGAAGCTTTCTTT; CDR3: CATSIQGNTEAFF
V: TRBV2; size: NA; D: NA; J: TRBJ2-7; DNA: TGTGCCAGCAGCTACACTTCCTACGAGCAGTACTTC; CDR3: CASSYTSYEQYF
V: TRBV5-1; size: few; D: TRBD1; J: TRBJ2-3; DNA: TGCGCCAGCAGCTTGCCAAGGGGGCCAGATACGCAGTATTTT; CDR3: CASSLPRGPDTQYF
V: TRBV4-2; size: NA; D: TRBD2; J: TRBJ2-2; DNA: TGTGCCAGCAGCCAAGTATTAGCGGGAGGGAACACCGGGGAGCTGTTTTTT; CDR3: CASSQVLAGGNTGELFF
V: TRBV6-5; size: NA; D: NA; J: TRBJ1-5; DNA: TGTGCCAGCAGTTACAGGGGGGGCAATCAGCCCCAGCATTTT; CDR3: CASSYRGGNQPQHF
V: TRBV7-2; size: few; D: NA; J: TRBJ1-4; DNA: TGTGCCAGCAGCTTAGTCACGGGGGGTGAAAAACTGTTTTTT; CDR3: CASSLVTGGEKLFF
V: TRBV11-2; size: NA; D: NA; J: TRBJ2-2; DNA: TGTGCCAGCAGCTTGGCAGGAAGCGGGGAGCTGTTTTTT; CDR3: CASSLAGSGELFF
V: TRBV4-3; size: NA; D: TRBD1; J: TRBJ2-5; DNA: TGCGCCAGCAGCCAGGAAGGACAGGGTGGTAAAGAGACCCAGTACTTC; CDR3: CASSQEGQGGKETQYF
V: TRBV7-9; size: NA; D: NA; J: TRBJ2-5; DNA: TGTGCCAGCAGCTTCCAAGGTGGAGAGACCCAGTACTTC; CDR3: CASSFQGGETQYF
V: TRBV7-9; size: few; D: TRBD2; J: TRBJ2-7; DNA: TGTGCCAGCAGCTTGCCCGGGAGGGCCCAAGAGCAGTACTTC; CDR3: CASSLPGRAQEQYF
V: TRBV29-1; size: NA; D: NA; J: TRBJ1-1; DNA: TGCAGCGTTGTCGGGGATGAGAACACTGAAGCTTTCTTT; CDR3: CSVVGDENTEAFF
V: TRBV28; size: few; D: NA; J: TRBJ1-2; DNA: TGTGCCAGCAGTTCCAGGACTAACTATGGCTACACCTTC; CDR3: CASSSRTNYGYTF
V: TRBV9; size: NA; D: NA; J: TRBJ2-1; DNA: TGTGCCAGCAGCGTCGGGGGAGGACGCTACAATGAGCAGTTCTTC; CDR3: CASSVGGGRYNEQFF
V: TRBV2; size: few; D: NA; J: TRBJ2-4; DNA: TGTGCCAGCAGGCTAGAATCCGGTCCAGCCAAAAACATTCAGTACTTC; CDR3: CASRLESGPAKNIQYF
V: TRBV4-3; size: few; D: NA; J: TRBJ2-1; DNA: TGCGCCAGCAGCCCCTTAATCGTAGGTGAGCAGTTCTTC; CDR3: CASSPLIVGEQFF
V: TRBV9; size: NA; D: TRBD2; J: TRBJ2-1; DNA: TGTGCCAGCAGCTGGCGAACTAGCGGGAGTCGCAATGAGCAGTTCTTC; CDR3: CASSWRTSGSRNEQFF